This T cell receptor beta chain is drawn from a study of cytomegalovirus exposure and HLA in healthy donors. Whole-study results and caveats: While the bulk of TCR sequences proved rare, some public TCRs turned up in many donors. The classifier, whose performance was assessed in both the original and validation cohorts, reportedly diagnosed cytomegalovirus status with high specificity and sensitivity. Associated with cytomegalovirus, according to the listing, were 150 to 200 TCR beta chains.

This clone was seen only a few times. Antigen specificity is unknown. Here immunoSEQ multiplex PCR was the method, and the copy in TCRdb shows in-frame clones only, minus some. The sample carries more than 95,000 clones, approximately 92% recorded once. The source of this sequence is a woman under 30 in good health and CMV-seronegative. The sequencing input was PBMCs.

The CDR3 coding sequence is TGTGCCAGCAGCGGACGACAGGGGAACACTGAAGCTTTCTTT. The encoded protein is CASSGRQGNTEAFF. The V gene is TRBV7-8, the J gene TRBJ1-1; 7 nucleotides align to TRBD1. The CDR3 length is 14 residues. After removal of 5 bases from V and 1 base from J, the junction contained 4 bases not matched to a gene. Germline CDR1 SGHVS, CDR2 FQNEAQ.